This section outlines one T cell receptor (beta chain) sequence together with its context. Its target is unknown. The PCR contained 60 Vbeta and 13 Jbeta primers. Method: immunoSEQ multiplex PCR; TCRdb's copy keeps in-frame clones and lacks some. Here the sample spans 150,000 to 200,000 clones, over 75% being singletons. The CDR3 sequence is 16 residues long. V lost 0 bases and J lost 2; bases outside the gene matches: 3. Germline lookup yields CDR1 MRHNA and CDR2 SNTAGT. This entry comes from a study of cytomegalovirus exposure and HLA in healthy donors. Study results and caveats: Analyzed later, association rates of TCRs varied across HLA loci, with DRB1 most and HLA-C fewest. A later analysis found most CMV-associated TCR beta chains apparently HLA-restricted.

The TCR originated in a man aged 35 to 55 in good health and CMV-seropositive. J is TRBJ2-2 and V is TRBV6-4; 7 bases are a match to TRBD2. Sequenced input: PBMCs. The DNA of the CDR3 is TGTGCCAGCAGTGACTCGGCGGGAGCAAACACCGGGGAGCTGTTTTTT. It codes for CASSDSAGANTGELFF.